The clone carrying this T cell receptor beta chain was detected many times. Its antigen is not identified. Clinical symptoms, serum thyroxine, TRAb, thyroid ultrasound and orbital computed tomography formed the basis of diagnosis. This sample was taken from a study of Graves' ophthalmopathy and Graves' hyperthyroidism. RNA transcripts served as template for amplifying TCR beta CDR3 sequences. HTBI primers primed a first-round RT-PCR, and a second-round multiplex PCR followed. Each CDR3 protein is one row after TCRdb ran MiXCR on the multiplex PCR reads. The table lists hundreds of thousands of distinct CDR3 sequences, 20% to 25% of them singletons, with 43% in the top ten. Germline V lookup: CDR1 SGHDT, CDR2 YYEEEE. CDR3 length: 14 amino acids. J gave up 3 bases and V 6 bases, and 6 bases lay outside the gene matches. Regarding the study as a whole: In blood appeared most of the expanded thyroid clonotypes whose frequency exceeded 0.001. It was with about 71% sensitivity and around 75% specificity that the model predicted ophthalmopathy progression. Discrimination between ophthalmopathy and stable hyperthyroidism by a 13-signature model showed roughly 88% sensitivity and over 70% specificity.

The chain has TRBV5-6 and TRBJ1-2; 9 positions match TRBD1. Sequenced material: peripheral blood. The TCR originated in a woman aged 45 to 65 with Graves' ophthalmopathy. CDR3 coding DNA: TGTGCCAGCATCAAAACAGGGGGCGACTATGGCTACACCTTC. It encodes CASIKTGGDYGYTF.